This T cell receptor beta chain was profiled in a study of blood T cell repertoires in COVID-19 (dated by TCRdb to between 2020 and 2021). Study-wide context: Samples covering the acute and convalescent phases of COVID-19 were provided by collaborators in the United States, Italy and Spain. The material from the prospective study consisted of cDNA or gDNA derived from T cells, B-cell-depleted T cells, or PBMCs. The dataset comprised deeply sampled blood TCRbeta repertoires from subjects exposed to, actively infected with, or recovered from COVID-19. The repertoires were released in a freely available public database meant as a resource for research on the immune response to SARS-CoV-2. The samples were drawn from two sources: the first 160 participants of the ongoing ImmuneRACE study, and 1,254 subjects contributed by 6 global collaborators. A de-identified subject ID, COVID-19 status, age in years and sex were almost always included in the sample metadata. Where HLA class I and class II types were available, the types were taken from metadata supplied by the sample provider, not from assay-based typing. Overall study results and their limits: Clinical and demographic metadata were provided uncurated, with the amount varying by source and participant.

V loses 3 bases at its end and J loses 0 bases; junction bases beyond the gene matches: 3. Including the terminal cysteine and phenylalanine, the CDR3 comprises 16 residues. Kept here is only the CDR3 DNA, which spans 48 bases and is read in frame from base 1. The germline V gene provides CDR1 SGDLS and CDR2 YYNGEE. The immunoSEQ Assay, a bias-controlled multiplex PCR, was used to amplify TCRbeta CDR3 regions from genomic DNA. The original methods were these. Within the assay, amplification of reference gene primers was used to estimate how many nucleated cells each sample contained. To quantify the absolute abundance of each unique TCRbeta CDR3 rearrangement, sequence reads were collapsed and filtered. For each sample, productive Simpson clonality was calculated by taking the square root of Simpson's diversity index across productive rearrangements. As stored in TCRdb, this immuneACCESS dataset retains in-frame rearrangements with V and J assigned. A fraction of the clones does not appear; measured against another copy, unresolved V genes explain less than half of the discrepancy, and the remainder lacks a known reason. V and J calls and clone size are as listed in that table; D and trimming were resolved from the DNA. The sample table records approximately 230,000 clones; 85% to 90% of these occur just once. The ten most abundant clones make up over 1.5% of the sample.

For this clone: What antigen it recognizes has not been identified. No much larger clone is present one base from it, and per-base qualities are unavailable.

Participants in the prospective study were enrolled through a virtual design, were aged about 18 to 90 years, and lived in approximately 25 United States geographic areas. To assign participants to cohorts, the prospective study relied on clinical history that participants themselves reported in a screening survey and a study questionnaire. Recovered participants in ImmuneRACE Cohort 3 were defined as having two consecutive negative NP/OP PCR tests, clearance from a healthcare professional, or resolution of symptoms. Each participant in the prospective study had whole blood, serum and a nasopharyngeal or oropharyngeal swab collected by mobile phlebotomists. Over a 2-month period, participants in the prospective study had the option of providing additional blood draws and questionnaires. Prospective study blood samples were shipped either frozen or at room temperature before DNA extraction.

The TCR sequence derives from a man aged 40-49 years who had recovered from COVID-19. The sequence is built from TRBV9 and TRBJ2-6; 7 bases in the junction line up with TRBD1. The source material was PBMCs or T cells enriched from blood (not recorded which). The bases read TGTGCCAGCAGCGACGGGACAGCCTCTGGGGCCAACGTCCTGACTTTC. Its translation is CASSDGTASGANVLTF.